These T cell receptor beta chains were read from a single sample in a study of shared clonotypes between healthy human individuals. Clones were sequenced by immunoSEQ multiplex PCR, and TCRdb holds only the in-frame ones, with some missing. The repertoire has approximately 2,200,000 clones, around 93% of them found once; the top ten carry around 1.7%. Sequencing input: naive CD8+ T cells from PBMCs. The receptor source for this set is a man aged 18 to 30 in good health. Some clones in this sample may be carry-over from other donors' samples. Each CDR3 is given with its conserved first and last residue. Each record gives: J gene, D gene, V gene, clone size, CDR3 DNA, CDR3 protein. D genes are given only for firm matches. Part of the rows lack a size; the others show once, few, many or a class for expanded clones.

>TRBJ1-4|-|TRBV6-6|-
TGTGCCAGCAGCAGCCAAGGAGCAACTAATGAAAAACTGTTTTTT
CASSSQGATNEKLFF
>TRBJ1-2|-|TRBV9|-
TGTGCCAGCAGCGTAGGACAGCCAAGCTATGGCTACACCTTC
CASSVGQPSYGYTF
>TRBJ2-1|TRBD2|TRBV7-9|once
TGTGCCAGCACCCTAGCGGGAGAGGATGAGCAGTTCTTC
CASTLAGEDEQFF
>TRBJ2-7|TRBD1|TRBV5-5|-
TGTGCCAGCAGCGGCCGGGACAGGGGGCTGAGGGAGCAGTACTTC
CASSGRDRGLREQYF
>TRBJ1-1|-|TRBV12-5|few
TGTGCTAGTGGTCCCCCAGGGGCGGCTGAAGCTTTCTTT
CASGPPGAAEAFF
>TRBJ2-2|-|TRBV15|-
TGTGCCACCAGCAGAGATTTGACCGGGGAGCTGTTTTTT
CATSRDLTGELFF
>TRBJ1-2|-|TRBV2|-
TGTGCCAGCAGGGGAATATTCGATAACTATGGCTACACCTTC
CASRGIFDNYGYTF
>TRBJ2-2|-|TRBV6-5|-
TGTGCCAGCAGTTTGTGGTACAGGGGTAGCGGCGGGGAGCTGTTTTTT
CASSLWYRGSGGELFF
>TRBJ1-2|TRBD1|TRBV25-1|-
TGTGCCAGCAGTGAGGGGACAGGTCTCTATGGCTACACCTTC
CASSEGTGLYGYTF
>TRBJ1-1|-|TRBV29-1|few
TGCAGCGTTGGGCTTCCCACTGAAGCTTTCTTT
CSVGLPTEAFF
>TRBJ2-5|-|TRBV15|-
TGTGCCACCAGTCCACAAGACCAAGAGACCCAGTACTTC
CATSPQDQETQYF
>TRBJ1-1|-|TRBV6-1|-
TGTGCCAGCAGTGAAATGGGGTCTTTGAACACTGAAGCTTTCTTT
CASSEMGSLNTEAFF
>TRBJ1-5|TRBD1|TRBV28|once
TGTGCCAGCAGCGACAGGGGCCCAAATCAGCCCCAGCATTTT
CASSDRGPNQPQHF
>TRBJ2-2|TRBD1|TRBV28|-
TGTGCCAGCAGAATACCGGGACAGGGGACCACCGGGGAGCTGTTTTTT
CASRIPGQGTTGELFF
>TRBJ2-7|-|TRBV7-9|-
TGTGCCAGCAGCGCCACCCCCGGGACCCTTAACTACGAGCAGTACTTC
CASSATPGTLNYEQYF
>TRBJ2-5|TRBD2|TRBV6-1|-
TGTGCCAGCGTCGAGCGAGGCCGGGAGGGCCAGTACTTC
CASVERGREGQYF
>TRBJ1-1|-|TRBV5-4|-
TGTGCCAGCAGCCCTCAAGTGGTACAAGGGGCGAACACTGAAGCTTTCTTT
CASSPQVVQGANTEAFF
>TRBJ1-2|-|TRBV7-6|once
TGTGCCAGCAGCCCCATGGCGGGGGTGGACTATGGCTACACCTTC
CASSPMAGVDYGYTF
>TRBJ1-5|TRBD1|TRBV27|-
TGTGCCAGCAGTCGAGGGACAGGGGTAAATCAGCCCCAGCATTTT
CASSRGTGVNQPQHF
>TRBJ2-7|-|TRBV7-2|-
TGTGGCAGCCGGGGCGACTCCTACGAGCAGTACTTC
CGSRGDSYEQYF
>TRBJ2-7|TRBD2|TRBV27|-
TGTGCCAGCAGCCCGGTAGGGGTAGCGGGGGGCAGCTCCTACGAGCAGTACTTC
CASSPVGVAGGSSYEQYF
>TRBJ2-7|TRBD1|TRBV29-1|once
TGCAGCGTGCGAACTAACAGGGGGCCGGAGGAGCAGTACTTC
CSVRTNRGPEEQYF
>TRBJ2-3|TRBD2|TRBV9|-
TGTGCCAGCAGCCCAGGACTAGCGGAGAACACAGATACGCAGTATTTT
CASSPGLAENTDTQYF
>TRBJ1-2|TRBD1|TRBV5-1|-
TGCGCCAGCGGGGACAGAAACCTCTATGGCTACACCTTC
CASGDRNLYGYTF
>TRBJ2-5|-|TRBV2|-
TGTGCCAGCAGCGGGACTCCCAGGGTAGAGACCCAGTACTTC
CASSGTPRVETQYF
>TRBJ2-5|-|TRBV30|once
TGTGCCTGGGGTGGCCAGGTGCAGTACTTC
CAWGGQVQYF
>TRBJ2-1|TRBD1|TRBV7-8|-
TGTGCCAGCAGGCCCGACAGGGACGCCTACAATGAGCAGTTCTTC
CASRPDRDAYNEQFF
>TRBJ1-1|-|TRBV28|-
TGTGCCAGCAGTCTCCTCCCAGGTGGGACTGAAGCTTTCTTT
CASSLLPGGTEAFF
>TRBJ2-3|-|TRBV5-1|-
TGCGCCAGCAGCCCGTGGGTCCCCCCCCGAGCAGATACGCAGTATTTT
CASSPWVPPRADTQYF
>TRBJ1-5|-|TRBV28|-
TGTGCCAGCAGTTTCGCAGGGATGGAGCCCCAGCATTTT
CASSFAGMEPQHF
>TRBJ1-1|-|TRBV5-1|-
TGCGCCAGCAGCTTGGCTTCCCCTGGGAGGCCCTACACTGAAGCTTTCTTT
CASSLASPGRPYTEAFF
>TRBJ1-1|-|TRBV12-5|-
TGTGCTAGTGGTTTGGGAATGAACACTGAAGCTTTCTTT
CASGLGMNTEAFF
>TRBJ2-7|TRBD2|TRBV4-1|-
TGCGCCAGCAGCCACGCTAGCGGGACCCCCTACGAGCAGTACTTC
CASSHASGTPYEQYF
>TRBJ2-1|TRBD2|TRBV28|-
TGTGCCAGCAGTTTGGGAGCGGGAGAACAAAATGAGCAGTTCTTC
CASSLGAGEQNEQFF
>TRBJ1-1|-|TRBV27|once
TGTGCCAGCAGTTATGGCGGGGCGCAGACTGAAGCTTTCTTT
CASSYGGAQTEAFF
>TRBJ2-1|-|TRBV29-1|-
TGCAGCGTTGAAGGCCAGGGAATGTACAATGAGCAGTTCTTC
CSVEGQGMYNEQFF
>TRBJ1-2|-|TRBV2|-
TGTGCCAGCAGTGTCTCCCTAGCAGGGAGCTATGGCTACACCTTC
CASSVSLAGSYGYTF
>TRBJ1-1|-|TRBV30|few
TGTGCCTGGCGTCATGCACCAGAAGCTTTCTTT
CAWRHAPEAFF
>TRBJ2-7|-|TRBV27|-
TGTGCCAGCATTGGGCGAGGGATACTCCACGAGCAGTACTTC
CASIGRGILHEQYF
>TRBJ2-7|-|TRBV7-9|-
TGTGCCAGCAGCGACCGGACGAACTACGAGCAGTACTTC
CASSDRTNYEQYF
>TRBJ2-5|TRBD1|TRBV27|-
TGTGCCAGCAGTTCCATCGGGACAGGGGGCAGAGAGACCCAGTACTTC
CASSSIGTGGRETQYF
>TRBJ2-5|-|TRBV2|-
TGTGCCAGCAGTGAAACATCCTCTCCCACAGAAGAGACCCAGTACTTC
CASSETSSPTEETQYF
>TRBJ2-3|TRBD2|TRBV6-1|-
TGTGCCAGCAGTGAACACCTGACTAGCGGGAGAAGCACAGATACGCAGTATTTT
CASSEHLTSGRSTDTQYF
>TRBJ2-7|-|TRBV7-9|-
TGTGCCAGCAGCTTATTGAAGGCAGCTCTTTATTTC
CASSLLKAALYF
>TRBJ1-4|-|TRBV13|-
TGTGCCAGCAGCTTATCGGGTGGAAAACTGTTTTTT
CASSLSGGKLFF
>TRBJ2-7|-|TRBV7-9|once
TGTGCCAGCAGCCCGAGGACTTCTCCCCACTACGAGCAGTACTTC
CASSPRTSPHYEQYF
>TRBJ1-1|-|TRBV15|-
TGTGCCACCAGTGTGCTCCCACCGGAAGCTTTCTTT
CATSVLPPEAFF
>TRBJ1-4|-|TRBV28|-
TGTGCCAGCAGCCTTCTGTTGGGTGCAACTAATGAAAAACTGTTTTTT
CASSLLLGATNEKLFF
>TRBJ2-1|TRBD1|TRBV7-9|-
TGTGCCAGCAGCGGTCGGGGCACAGGGGAAATTAATTGGGAGCAGTTCTTC
CASSGRGTGEINWEQFF
>TRBJ2-7|TRBD2|TRBV9|many
TGTGCCAGCAGCGTATCAGGGACTAGCGGGACCGAGCAGTACTTC
CASSVSGTSGTEQYF
>TRBJ1-1|-|TRBV9|-
TGTGCCAGCAGCGTAAGGGGGATTAACACTGAAGCTTTCTTT
CASSVRGINTEAFF
>TRBJ1-1|-|TRBV10-2|-
TGCGCCAGCAGTCCAGGGCACACTGAAGCTTTCTTT
CASSPGHTEAFF
>TRBJ2-1|-|TRBV9|-
TGTGCCAGCAGCGCCTACCGGGGCAGCTCCTACAATGAGCAGTTCTTC
CASSAYRGSSYNEQFF
>TRBJ2-1|-|TRBV27|-
TGTGCCAGCAGAACCGGGTCTAGCTCCTACAATGAGCAGTTCTTC
CASRTGSSSYNEQFF
>TRBJ1-1|-|TRBV7-6|-
TGTGCCAGCAGCTCAACTTTGGGAGGGACCACTGAAGCTTTCTTT
CASSSTLGGTTEAFF
>TRBJ1-1|TRBD1|TRBV7-9|-
TGTGCCAGCAGCTTAAAGGTCCCCGGGACAGGGACTGAAGCTTTCTTT
CASSLKVPGTGTEAFF